This passage covers 25 T cell receptor beta chains from one sample sequenced in a study of tumor-infiltrating lymphocytes in primary liver carcinoma (dated by TCRdb to 2016 to 2017). The listed sequencing device is Illumina HiSeq 2500. TCRbeta-specific cDNA was reverse-transcribed from approximately 0.5 ug total RNA using a constant-region primer and ProtoScript II reverse transcriptase. Construction of the TCRbeta libraries relied on three nested rounds of multiplex PCR, following a slightly modified ARM-PCR procedure. Each of the first two PCR rounds ran for 9 to 10 cycles using multiplex TRBV1-TRBV30 forward primers together with a Cbeta reverse primer. TCRdb reprocessed the public reads (quality trimming at Q25 with fastp, clone calling with MiXCR) and kept in-frame beta chains. One record per CDR3 amino acid sequence lists the most common genes and DNA. This sample lists 48,000 or so distinct CDR3 sequences; about 70% were detected once. The top ten clonotypes cover about 30% of the sample.

Without any cell sorting, total RNA and DNA were extracted together from approximately 22-30 mg of bulk tissue using the AllPrep DNA/RNA mini kit. The sample was liver tumor tissue from sampling region 3. The meaning of the sample's cell subset or site label: tumor region T3, left-lateral pole. Receptors originate from a man between 35 and 55 years old with primary liver carcinoma and hepatitis B virus infection.

Concerning this clonotype: The junction shows a germline mismatch at one end, possibly a read error. V and J are TRBV11-2 and TRBJ2-5; 8 bases fit TRBD2. This CDR3 has 15 amino acids. Per germline, CDR1 SGHAT and CDR2 FQNNGV. The CDR3 DNA reads TGTGCCAGCAGCCACTTAGCGGGACCCCAAGAGGCCCAGTACTTC. This codes for CASSHLAGPQEAQYF. Complete variable domain (other parts from reference TRBV11-2 and TRBJ2-5): EAGVAQSPRYKIIEKRQSVAFWCNPISGHATLYWYQQILGQGPKLLIQFQNNGVVDDSQLPKDRFSAERLKGVDSTLKIQPAKLEDSAVYLCASSHLAGPQEAQYFGPGTRLLVL.

By its share, this clonotype is medium-sized (0.01 to 0.1%). The J gene is TRBJ2-1, the V gene TRBV11-1; TRBD1 might be the D (5 bases). Trimming left V 4 bases short and J 6 bases short, with 16 bases between. The CDR3 covers 15 residues. CDR1 and CDR2 from the germline V gene are SGHAT and FQDESV (reference sequence). The CDR3 sequence is CASSSPATAVNEQFF. The CDR3 coding sequence is TGTGCCAGCAGCTCCCCGGCGACAGCTGTCAATGAGCAGTTCTTC.

Only one count was recorded for this clonotype. The conserved phenylalanine or tryptophan normally closing the CDR3 is absent here, so this likely arose from a read error. V is TRBV12-3 or TRBV12-4 and J is TRBJ1-1; weak D call: TRBD1 (6 bases). CDR3 length equals 14 residues. The CDR3 DNA sequence: TGTGCCGGCAGCCCCCAACAGGGTAGCACTGAAGCTTTCATT. Translated: CAGSPQQGSTEAFI.

This clonotype was seen many times. V gene TRBV6-5 combines with J gene TRBJ2-2; no firm D call. The CDR3 loop spans 15 amino acids. CDR1 and CDR2 (germline): MNHEY, SVGAGI. Deletions cut 5 bases from V and 1 base from J, with 11 bases between. The CDR3 DNA sequence: TGTGCCAGCAGTCCTAGGACCGGGAACACCGGGGAGCTGTTTTTT. It codes for CASSPRTGNTGELFF.

Details on this clonotype: Germline and junction disagree at one end, which may indicate a read error. The rearrangement links TRBV6-1 to TRBJ1-5, with no clear D. Germline CDR1 is MNHNS and CDR2 is SASEGT. The CDR3 is 15 residues long. The CDR3 nucleotides are TGTGCCGGCAGTGAACGGGGTCTTGGCAGTCAGCCCCAGCACTTT. This encodes CAGSERGLGSQPQHF.

With regard to this clonotype: The junction departs from the called germline gene at one end, perhaps through a read error. V usage is TRBV10-3 and J usage is TRBJ2-5, with D perhaps matching TRBD1 (5 bases). This CDR3 has 11 residues. Germline assignment: CDR1 ENHRY and CDR2 SYGVKD. CDR3 DNA sequence: TGTGCCTTCAGGGAAGCAGAGACCCAGTACTTC. Amino acid sequence: CAFREAETQYF.

As for this clonotype: The missing conserved phenylalanine or tryptophan at the end of this CDR3 makes a read error likely. This sequence joins TRBV29-1 and TRBJ2-7; 12 bases agree with TRBD1. This CDR3 spans 14 amino acids. With V trimmed by 4 bases and J by 5 bases, 6 bases remained unmatched. The V gene's germline CDR1 is SQVTM and CDR2 ANQGSEA. CDR3 nucleotides: TGCAGCGTTGTAGGGGACAGGGGGCCGAACGAGCAGTACTTA. Translating gives CSVVGDRGPNEQYL.

A word on this clonotype: No conserved phenylalanine or tryptophan ends this CDR3, so it is likely a read error. This chain joins TRBV5-1 and TRBJ1-1, with 7 bases lining up with TRBD1. Germline CDR1 SGHRS, CDR2 YFSETQ. This CDR3 is 17 amino acids long. Trimming removed 4 bases from V and 2 bases from J; junction bases left unmatched: 14. CDR3: CASSQKAGGGGNTEAFL. For the CDR3, the DNA is TGCGCCAGCAGCCAGAAGGCAGGGGGTGGAGGTAACACTGAAGCTTTCCTT.

Written as DNA, the CDR3 is TGCGCCAGCAGCCCCATTGTGGCAGTAAACAATGAGCAGTTCTTC. As protein: CASSPIVAVNNEQFF. The V and J genes are TRBV5-1 and TRBJ2-1; unclear D gene. The CDR3 is 15 residues long. CDR1 and CDR2 from the germline V gene are SGHRS and YFSETQ. V was cut by 4 bases and J by 5 bases, with 16 bases left in between.

About this clonotype: The CDR3 does not close with the conserved phenylalanine or tryptophan, likely indicating a read error. The V call is TRBV10-1, the J call TRBJ1-2; no clear D. This CDR3 has 14 amino acids. V lost 3 bases to trimming and J lost 7 bases, with 15 bases between them. Germline CDR1 and CDR2: WNHNN and SYGVQD (reference sequence). The CDR3 spells CASSDSWRNTGYTI. The CDR3 nucleotides read TGCGCCAGCAGTGATAGCTGGAGGAATACTGGCTACACCATC.

This clonotype was counted ten times or more. The chain joins TRBV5-1 to TRBJ2-3; 11 bases match TRBD2. The V gene end was trimmed by 3 bases and the J gene end by 3 bases; junction bases not matched to a gene: 3. Germline V gene lookup returns CDR1 SGHRS and CDR2 YFSETQ. CDR3 length: 15 amino acids. For the CDR3, the DNA is TGCGCCAGCAGCTATACTAGCGGGAGTACAGATACGCAGTATTTT. Its translation is CASSYTSGSTDTQYF.

Remarks on this clonotype: No conserved phenylalanine or tryptophan ends this CDR3, so it is likely a read error. This chain connects TRBV6-1 to TRBJ1-5; a possible D gene is TRBD1 (5 bases). The CDR3 spans 15 residues. V gave up 8 bases and J gave up 5 bases, with 19 bases separating them. The germline CDR1 and CDR2 sequences are MNHNS and SASEGT. The CDR3 sequence: CASGGGWTIDQPQHL. For the CDR3, the DNA is TGTGCCAGCGGTGGGGGGTGGACAATCGATCAGCCCCAGCATCTT.

Points on this clonotype: A read error may produce the germline difference seen at one junction end. The CDR3 here is CAISPRGILTDTKYF. CDR3 sequence (DNA): TGTGCCATCAGCCCCAGGGGTATCCTCACAGATACGAAGTATTTT. The chain employs TRBV10-3 and TRBJ2-3, with a possible D match to TRBD1 (6 bases). Germline CDR1 reads ENHRY; CDR2 reads SYGVKD. This CDR3 comprises 15 residues.

Concerning this clonotype: Without the conserved terminal phenylalanine or tryptophan, this CDR3 likely stems from a read error. This rearrangement joins TRBV29-1 to TRBJ2-7, with D possibly being TRBD2 (6 bases). The CDR3 consists of 13 residues. Germline V CDR1 and CDR2: SQVTM, ANQGSEA. The CDR3 loop is CSVEGPPSYEQYS. The CDR3 DNA follows: TGCAGTGTGGAGGGGCCCCCGTCCTACGAGCAGTACTCC.

The sample holds many counts of this clonotype. V usage is TRBV7-8 and J usage is TRBJ2-5; 7 bases align to TRBD2. Germline V gene sequence: CDR1 SGHVS, CDR2 FQNEAQ. There are 14 residues in the CDR3. After removal of 0 bases from V and 4 bases from J, the junction contained 2 bases not matched to a gene. DNA for the CDR3: TGTGCCAGCAGCTTAGCGGGACTACGAGAGACCCAGTACTTC. Encoded protein: CASSLAGLRETQYF. The full variable domain, with the rest looked up from reference TRBV7-8 and TRBJ2-5, is GAGVSQSPRYKVAKRGQDVALRCDPISGHVSLFWYQQALGQGPEFLTYFQNEAQLDKSGLPSDRFFAERPEGSVSTLKIQRTQQEDSAVYLCASSLAGLRETQYFGPGTRLLVL.

The J gene is TRBJ2-7, the V gene TRBV10-3; D gene ambiguous. V dropped 10 bases and J dropped 5 bases, with 21 bases sitting between them. Germline V gene lookup returns CDR1 ENHRY and CDR2 SYGVKD. CDR3 length equals 14 residues. The CDR3 loop reads CATLTSVGLDEQYF. The CDR3 nucleotides are TGTGCCACGTTGACCAGCGTGGGCCTGGACGAGCAGTACTTC.

With regard to this clonotype: Germline and junction disagree at one end, which may indicate a read error. The rearrangement uses TRBV2 and TRBJ1-4, with D tentatively TRBD1 (6 bases). The CDR3 is 14 residues long. Germline V gene lookup returns CDR1 SNHLY and CDR2 FYNNEI. The CDR3 is CVSNFRDIGEKLFF. Here the CDR3 DNA reads TGTGTCAGCAATTTCCGGGACATTGGTGAAAAACTGTTTTTT.

The CDR3 loop is CISSLVGQGNEQFF. CDR3 DNA: TGTATCAGCAGTTTAGTTGGGCAGGGCAATGAGCAGTTCTTC. V usage is TRBV11-3 and J usage is TRBJ2-1; D may be TRBD1 (5 bases). Germline loops: CDR1 SGHNT, CDR2 YENEEA. The CDR3 totals 14 residues.

This clonotype was observed a few times. This may be a read error: a much more frequent sequence differs by one nucleotide. The rearrangement joins TRBV6-5 to TRBJ2-7; D gene uncertain. Germline V gives CDR1 MNHEY, CDR2 SVGAGI. The CDR3 runs 13 residues. Trimming took 10 bases from V and 8 from J, leaving 21 bases between them. The CDR3 nucleotides are TGTGCCACCCGTCTTAACACGGGTTGGAAGCAGTACTTC. It translates to CATRLNTGWKQYF.

The chain has TRBV6-1 and TRBJ2-3; 7 positions agree with TRBD1. Germline V lookup: CDR1 MNHNS, CDR2 SASEGT. V was clipped by 8 bases and J by 7 bases; unmatched bases: 12. The CDR3 extends over 14 amino acids. The CDR3 loop is CASGDSIPLNTQYF. CDR3 sequence (DNA): TGTGCCAGCGGGGACAGCATACCCCTAAATACGCAGTATTTT.

About this clonotype: A junction end diverges from the germline sequence, so it may reflect a read error. This chain joins TRBV4-2 and TRBJ2-4; D is perhaps TRBD1 (5 bases). CDR1 is LGHNA, CDR2 YNFKEQ, per germline. The CDR3 extends over 18 amino acids. DNA of the CDR3: TGTGCCATCAGCCAAGAAGGCGCAGGGAAGGGGTTCGGAAACATTCAGTACTTC. It codes for CAISQEGAGKGFGNIQYF.

The V and J genes are TRBV21-1 and TRBJ1-4; the table's D call, TRBD1, has no DNA check behind it. TRBV21-1 counts as a pseudogene. CDR3 size: 17 residues. CDR3 DNA sequence: TGTGCCAGCAGCAAAGAGGGACAGGGCACAACTAATGAAAAACTGTTTTTT. This codes for CASSKEGQGTTNEKLFF.

The chain couples TRBV29-1 to TRBJ2-7; 7 positions match TRBD1. This CDR3 is 13 amino acids long. Germline CDR1 and CDR2: SQVTM and ANQGSEA. Losses at the gene ends were 6 bases for V and 7 bases for J; bases not matched to a gene: 12. The CDR3 loop reads CSVNRGGQKEQYF. CDR3 DNA: TGCAGCGTCAACAGGGGTGGACAGAAGGAGCAGTACTTC.

With regard to this clonotype: Since a much larger clone is just one base distant, this may be a read error. This chain joins TRBV11-2 and TRBJ2-1; D remains unclear. Germline assignment: CDR1 SGHAT and CDR2 FQNNGV. V lost 0 bases to trimming and J lost 4 bases, with 4 bases between them. The CDR3 spans 13 residues. CDR3 bases: TGTGCCAGCAGCTTAGAATTATACAATGAGCAGTTCTTC. Translated: CASSLELYNEQFF.

This clonotype was counted a single time. Sequence at one end of the junction differs from germline and may be a read error. The chain has TRBV6-1 and TRBJ2-1; 10 bases align to TRBD2. CDR1 is MNHNS and CDR2 is SASEGT in the germline V gene. The CDR3 has 18 residues. CDR3 amino acids: CASSDAHPGTSVYNEQLF. The DNA of the CDR3 is TGTGCCAGCAGTGATGCCCATCCCGGGACTAGCGTCTACAATGAGCAGCTCTTC.